One sample yielded the 7 T cell receptor beta chains listed below, sequenced in a study of shared clonotypes between healthy human individuals (dated by TCRdb to the early 2020s). Library preparation employed the immunoSEQ multiplex PCR assay. TCRdb re-hosts the immuneACCESS table, in-frame sequences only. Its copies lack some clones; in the studies checked, an unresolved V gene accounts for under half of them, and the cause for the rest is not known. Across this sample there are 400,000 to 600,000 clones, with 75% to 80% seen only once. The top ten clones comprise 12% of the sample. Material for sequencing was PBMCs. All receptors derive from a woman aged 40 to 55 in good health. Some clones in this sample may be carry-over from other donors' samples.

The rearrangement links TRBV6-5 to TRBJ2-7, with D unresolved. Trimming cost V 5 bases and J 7 bases, with 15 bases left between them. The germline gives CDR1 MNHEY, CDR2 SVGAGI. The CDR3 has 13 amino acids. The CDR3 DNA sequence: TGTGCCAGCAGTGACCTCTGGCGAGGAGAGCAGTACTTC. This codes for CASSDLWRGEQYF.

V usage is TRBV6-1 and J usage is TRBJ2-7; D is undetermined. The CDR3 consists of 11 residues. CDR1 is MNHNS, CDR2 SASEGT, per germline. Trimming pared 2 bases from V and 3 bases from J, leaving 2 bases between. The CDR3 sequence is CASSELYEQYF. In nucleotides, the CDR3 is TGTGCCAGCAGTGAACTCTACGAGCAGTACTTC.

This clone was counted once. This chain joins TRBV5-5 and TRBJ1-2; 7 bases are a match to TRBD1. The CDR3 runs 15 residues. Germline V lookup: CDR1 SGHKS, CDR2 YYEKEE (reference sequence). J gave up 7 bases and V 3 bases, and 12 bases lay outside the gene matches. For the CDR3, the DNA is TGTGCCAGCAGCTCCACGGGACAGCCTTCGGGTGGCTACACCTTC. Translating it yields CASSSTGQPSGGYTF.

The CDR3 loop reads CASSLVRGPGNTIYF. CDR3 nucleotides: TGTGCCAGCAGCTTAGTAAGGGGGCCTGGAAACACCATATATTTT. The chain has TRBV7-6 and TRBJ1-3; 7 nucleotides agree with TRBD1. The CDR3 consists of 15 residues. With V trimmed by 1 base and J by 2 bases, 2 bases remained unmatched. Germline CDR1 SGHVS, CDR2 FNYEAQ.

The chain couples TRBV19 to TRBJ1-4; TRBD1 matches 9 bases. The length of the CDR3 is 13 residues. The J segment lost 8 bases and the V segment lost 5 bases, leaving 3 bases of the junction unmatched. Germline V gene data show CDR1 as LNHDA and CDR2 as SQIVND (reference sequence). CDR3 coding DNA: TGTGCCAGTAGTTCCGGGACAGGGGAAAAACTGTTTTTT. It translates to CASSSGTGEKLFF. The entire variable domain, with the rest obtained from reference TRBV19 and TRBJ1-4, is as follows: DGGITQSPKYLFRKEGQNVTLSCEQNLNHDAMYWYRQDPGQGLRLIYYSQIVNDFQKGDIAEGYSVSREKKESFPLTVTSAQKNPTAFYLCASSSGTGEKLFFGSGTQLSVL.

For this clone: Different DNA sequences within this sample yield the same CDR3. The rearrangement links TRBV7-2 to TRBJ2-3; tentative D call: TRBD2 (5 bases). Germline V gene lookup returns CDR1 SGHTA and CDR2 FQGNSA. The CDR3 is 14 amino acids. V lost 0 bases to trimming and J lost 1 base, with 5 bases between them. CDR3 sequence: CASSLAGGTDTQYF. Written as DNA, the CDR3 is TGTGCCAGCAGCTTAGCGGGAGGCACAGATACGCAGTATTTT.

The chain carries TRBV25-1 and TRBJ2-3; D not certain. The CDR3 is 14 amino acids. Germline V CDR1 and CDR2: MGHDK, SYGVNS. V gave up 4 bases and J gave up 2 bases, with 10 bases separating them. CDR3 region: CASSAVSDTDTQYF. The CDR3 region has the DNA TGTGCCAGCAGTGCGGTCAGCGACACAGATACGCAGTATTTT.